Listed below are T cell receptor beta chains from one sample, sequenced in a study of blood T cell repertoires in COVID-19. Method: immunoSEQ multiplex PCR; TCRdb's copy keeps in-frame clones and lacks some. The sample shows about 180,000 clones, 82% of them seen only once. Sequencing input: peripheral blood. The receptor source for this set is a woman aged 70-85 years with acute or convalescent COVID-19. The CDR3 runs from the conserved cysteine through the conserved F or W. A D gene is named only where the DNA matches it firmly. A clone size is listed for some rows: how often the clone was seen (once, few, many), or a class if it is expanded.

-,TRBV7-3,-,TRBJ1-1,TGTGCCAGCAGCCCTCCGGGAGGGACTGAAGCTTTCTTT,CASSPPGGTEAFF
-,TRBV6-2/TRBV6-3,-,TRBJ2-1,TGTGCCAGCAGTTGGGAACTAGCATCGTACAATGAGCAGTTCTTC,CASSWELASYNEQFF
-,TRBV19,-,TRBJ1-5,TGTGCCAGTAGACTAAGAGCGGGACTAGGGGATCAGCCCCAGCATTTT,CASRLRAGLGDQPQHF
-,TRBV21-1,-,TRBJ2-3,TGTGCCAGCAGCAACGACAGACTGAGCACAGATACGCAGTATTTT,CASSNDRLSTDTQYF
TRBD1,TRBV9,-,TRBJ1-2,TGTGCCAGCAGCGATGGGACAGGAAGGTATGGCTACACCTTC,CASSDGTGRYGYTF
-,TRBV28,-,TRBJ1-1,TGTGTGGCTCCTTGCGTTTTGGAGGCTTTCTTT,CVAPCVLEAFF
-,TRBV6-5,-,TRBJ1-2,TGTGCCAGCAGTTCCGGGACACCAAATGGCTACACCTTC,CASSSGTPNGYTF
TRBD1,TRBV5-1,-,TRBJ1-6,TGCGCCAGCCGTCAGGGGGCGCTCGGTTCACCCCTCCACTTT,CASRQGALGSPLHF
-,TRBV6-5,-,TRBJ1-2,TGTGCCAGCAGGTCAGCTAACTATGGCTACACCTTC,CASRSANYGYTF
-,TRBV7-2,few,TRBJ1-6,TGTGCCAGCAGCCCTCCGGGACACGGTAATTCACCCCTCCACTTT,CASSPPGHGNSPLHF
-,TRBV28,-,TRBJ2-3,TGTGCCAGCAGTCCTCCGACAGGTTATACGCAGTATTTT,CASSPPTGYTQYF
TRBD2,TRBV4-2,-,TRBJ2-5,TGTGCCAGCAGCCAAGAAAATTTGCGGACTAGCGAACCCCAAGAGACCCAGTACTTC,CASSQENLRTSEPQETQYF
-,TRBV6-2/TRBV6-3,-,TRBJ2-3,TGTGCCAGCAACCCCGGTAGCCCAGATACGCAGTATTTT,CASNPGSPDTQYF
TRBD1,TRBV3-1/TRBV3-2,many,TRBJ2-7,TGTGCCAGCAGCCATTGGGACAGGGCCTACGAGCAGTACTTC,CASSHWDRAYEQYF
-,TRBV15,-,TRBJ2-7,TGTGCCACCAGCAGAGACTTAGCGGTCTCCTACGAGCAGTACTTC,CATSRDLAVSYEQYF
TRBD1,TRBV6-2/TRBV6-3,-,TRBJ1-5,TGTGCCAGCAGTGCAGGGGGCGGTCATAGTCAGCCCCAGCATTTT,CASSAGGGHSQPQHF
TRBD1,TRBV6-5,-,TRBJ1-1,TGTGCCAGCAGTTACCCAGGGGGGATGAACACTGAAGCTTTCTTT,CASSYPGGMNTEAFF
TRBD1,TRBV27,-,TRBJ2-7,TGTGCCAGCAGTCTCCGGGACAGGCCATACGAGCAGTACTTC,CASSLRDRPYEQYF
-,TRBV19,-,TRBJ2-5,TGTGCCAGTAGCCTCCCGGACAGTTGGGGGACCCAGTACTTC,CASSLPDSWGTQYF
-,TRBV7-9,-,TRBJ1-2,TGTGCCAGCAGCTTAGTCGGACAGTCCTATGGCTACACCTTC,CASSLVGQSYGYTF
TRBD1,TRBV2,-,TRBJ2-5,TGTGCCAGCAGTGATAGGGACAGGGCGACGGAGACCCAGTACTTC,CASSDRDRATETQYF
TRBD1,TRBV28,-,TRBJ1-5,TGTGCCAGCAGTTTCGGACAGGGTAATCAGCCCCAGCATTTT,CASSFGQGNQPQHF
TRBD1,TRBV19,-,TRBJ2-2,TGTGCCAGTAGCCCAAGGGACAGAAACACCGGGGAGCTGTTTTTT,CASSPRDRNTGELFF